This note documents a single T cell receptor (beta chain) sequence. The germline gives CDR1 LNHNV, CDR2 YYDKDF (reference sequence). Between the trimmed V and J ends, which lost 0 bases and 3 bases, there was a span of 11 bases. This CDR3 is 15 amino acids long. RNA transcripts were the template for amplifying TCR beta CDR3 regions. HTBI primers drove first-round RT-PCR of the TCR CDR3. TCRdb re-derived calls from the multiplex PCR reads in MiXCR, one entry per CDR3 protein. The data show hundreds of thousands of distinct CDR3 sequences, approximately 14% seen once. The sample belongs to a study of T cells in Graves' hyperthyroidism and ophthalmopathy.

Source material: blood. The sequence was collected from a woman aged 45-65 years with Graves' ophthalmopathy. The rearrangement uses TRBV15 and TRBJ1-2; no reliable D call. The CDR3 DNA follows: TGTGCCACCAGCAGAGATTCCACCTGGGACTATGGCTACACCTTC. Protein product: CATSRDSTWDYGYTF.